The 3 T cell receptor beta chains listed next were all sequenced from one sample in a study of Ad26.COV2.S vaccination and SARS-CoV-2 variants. Treatment of the sample: some 19 received Ad26.COV2.S at low or high dose, single or two shots; about 5 received placebo; per-sample allocation not given. Sampling happened 63 days after the first vaccine or placebo injection. Profiling relied on immunoSEQ multiplex PCR, and the TCRdb table lists in-frame clones only, not all of them. The sample records 400,000 to 500,000 clones, roughly 90% being singletons. The starting material was peripheral blood, obtained in a trial of Ad26.COV2.S vaccine versus placebo. The origin of the receptors is a person between 18 and 65 years old who received the Ad26.COV2.S COVID-19 vaccine or a placebo.

The rearrangement links TRBV5-6 to TRBJ1-6, with a possible D match to TRBD1 (5 bases). The CDR3 loop spans 15 amino acids. Per the germline V gene, CDR1 is SGHDT and CDR2 is YYEEEE. V gave up 1 base and J gave up 8 bases, with 13 bases separating them. The CDR3 region has the DNA TGTGCCAGCAGCTTGTTGGGGACGGGCGATTCACCCCTCCACTTT. This encodes CASSLLGTGDSPLHF.

The chain joins TRBV6-2 or TRBV6-3 to TRBJ2-1; 7 nucleotides align to TRBD2. Trimming removed 5 bases from V and 13 bases from J; junction bases left unmatched: 14. The CDR3 totals 14 residues. Germline CDR1 reads MNHEY; CDR2 reads SVGEGT. The CDR3 nucleotides are TGTGCCAGCAGTGTTAGCGGGCCGAGTTTTAAACAGTTCTTC. Translating it yields CASSVSGPSFKQFF.

The chain is built from TRBV28 and TRBJ1-2; 7 bases align to TRBD1. J lost 4 bases, V lost 6 bases, and 5 bases had no gene match. Looked up from germline, CDR1 is MDHEN and CDR2 is SYDVKM. The CDR3 length is 13 residues. The CDR3 reads CASSATGVYGYTF. The DNA of the CDR3 is TGTGCCAGCAGCGCCACAGGGGTCTATGGCTACACCTTC.